The T cell receptor beta chain described here comes from a study of T cells in Graves' hyperthyroidism and ophthalmopathy. As for the study in general: Any treatment followed the collection of peripheral blood at initial diagnosis.

RNA transcripts served as the template for amplifying TCR beta CDR3 regions. First-round RT-PCR targeting the TCR CDR3 was performed with the HTBI primer set. TCRdb reanalysed the multiplex PCR reads using MiXCR and keeps one entry per CDR3 protein. The table records a few hundred thousand distinct CDR3 sequences, 14% of them present only once. The CDR3 has 14 amino acids. The V end lost 6 bases, the J end lost 0 bases, and 13 bases lay between the germline ends. Germline assignment: CDR1 DFQATT and CDR2 SNEGSKA (reference sequence). This clonotype was observed many times. Material for sequencing was blood. This sequence originates from a woman under 40 with Graves' ophthalmopathy. The chain uses TRBV20-1 and TRBJ2-3, with unresolved D. The CDR3 DNA sequence: TGCAGTGCCCAGATAAGCTGGAGCACAGATACGCAGTATTTT. Translating it yields CSAQISWSTDTQYF.